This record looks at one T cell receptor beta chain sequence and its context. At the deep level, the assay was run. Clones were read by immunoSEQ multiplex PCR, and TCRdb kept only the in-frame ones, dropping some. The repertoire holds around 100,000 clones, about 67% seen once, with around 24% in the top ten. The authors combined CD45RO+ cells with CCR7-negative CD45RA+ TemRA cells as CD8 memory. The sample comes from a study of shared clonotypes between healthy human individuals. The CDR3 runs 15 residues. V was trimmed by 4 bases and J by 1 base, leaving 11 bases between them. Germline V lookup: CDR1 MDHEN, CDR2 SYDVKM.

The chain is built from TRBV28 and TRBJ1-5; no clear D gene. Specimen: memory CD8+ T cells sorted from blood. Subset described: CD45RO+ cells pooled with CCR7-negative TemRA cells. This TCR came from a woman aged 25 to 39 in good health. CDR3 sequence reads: CASSSAGRSNQPQHF. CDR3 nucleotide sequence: TGTGCCAGCAGTTCGGCGGGGAGGAGCAATCAGCCCCAGCATTTT.